This T cell receptor beta chain was identified during a study of blood T cell repertoires in COVID-19 (dated by TCRdb to 2018 to 2021). Background on the whole study: The collaborator samples originated in the United States, Italy and Spain and spanned the acute and convalescent phases of COVID-19. HLA class I and class II types, where available, came from metadata supplied by the sample provider rather than from assay-based typing. Nearly every sample came with metadata listing a de-identified subject ID, COVID-19 status, age in years and sex. The material from the prospective study consisted of cDNA or gDNA derived from T cells, B-cell-depleted T cells, or PBMCs. The repertoires were made available in a free public database intended to serve as a resource for research on the immune response to SARS-CoV-2. The samples were drawn from the first 160 participants of the ongoing ImmuneRACE study and from over 950 subjects provided by 6 global collaborators. The dataset comprised deeply sampled blood TCRbeta repertoires from subjects exposed to, actively infected with, or recovered from COVID-19. The full study reports these points: Clinical and demographic metadata were provided uncurated, with the amount varying by source and participant.

TCRbeta CDR3 regions were amplified from genomic DNA by means of the immunoSEQ Assay, a bias-controlled multiplex PCR. As for how the authors treated the data: Within the assay, amplification of reference gene primers was used to estimate how many nucleated cells each sample contained. To quantify the absolute abundance of each unique TCRbeta CDR3 rearrangement, sequence reads were collapsed and filtered. For each sample, productive Simpson clonality was calculated by taking the square root of Simpson's diversity index across productive rearrangements. TCRdb mirrors the immuneACCESS table, restricted to in-frame sequences. Some clones are absent from its copies; in checked studies, under half trace to an unresolved V gene, and the reason for the others is unknown. The V and J calls and clone size were taken over from that table, and D and trimming were inferred from the DNA. For this sample the table gives roughly 160,000 clones, of which around four fifths were detected only once. The top ten constitute roughly 19% of the sample.

From the germline V gene (reference sequence), CDR1 is MNHEY and CDR2 is SMNVEV. V is cut back by 5 bases and J by 6 bases, with 11 bases in the junction unmatched. The CDR3 measures 17 amino acids from cysteine to phenylalanine. The kept DNA is CDR3 alone, 51 bases in frame from the first base. Samples from volunteer blood donors who had recovered from COVID-19 were contributed by a second Seattle source. Each collaborating institution followed its own protocols to collect whole blood in K2EDTA tubes. For TCRbeta analysis, collaborator samples were shipped as frozen whole blood, as isolated PBMCs, or as DNA extracted from either sample type. On this clone: There is no known antigen for this receptor. It has no much larger one-base neighbor in the sample; base qualities were not kept.

Sequences were obtained from peripheral blood. Recombination linked TRBV27 to TRBJ2-3, and 13 junction bases match TRBD2. This TCR was recovered from a woman in her seventies who had recovered from COVID-19. The nucleotide sequence is given as TGTGCCAGCAGTATTAGGAGGGGACTAGCGGGAACCGATACGCAGTATTTT. Protein translation: CASSIRRGLAGTDTQYF.